The rows below give T cell receptor beta chains drawn from one sample of a study of T cells in Graves' hyperthyroidism and ophthalmopathy. TCRdb passed the multiplex PCR reads through MiXCR, listing each CDR3 protein once. The sample comprises around 380,000 distinct CDR3 sequences, roughly 13% of which are singletons, and around 20% rests with the top ten. The source material was blood. The source is a man in his thirties or forties with Graves' hyperthyroidism that later progressed to Graves' ophthalmopathy. Each CDR3 is given with its conserved first and last residue. The D gene is left open where the match is weak. The size of a clone is reported for some rows only, either as once, few or many, or as a class for expanded clones.

v_gene: TRBV7-9
len: 17
j_gene: TRBJ2-3
abundance: many
d_gene: TRBD2
CDR3nt: TGTGCCAGCAGCTTACCCCGACTAGCGGCTAGCACAGATACGCAGTATTTT
CDR3aa: CASSLPRLAASTDTQYF

v_gene: TRBV20-1
len: 15
j_gene: TRBJ2-7
abundance: many
d_gene: -
CDR3nt: TGCAGTGCTAGAGACACGGGGGCGAGCTCCTACGAGCAGTACTTC
CDR3aa: CSARDTGASSYEQYF

v_gene: TRBV9
len: 19
j_gene: TRBJ2-7
abundance: -
d_gene: TRBD2
CDR3nt: TGTGCCAGCAGCGTAGAGCCGGGACTAGTAGGGGGGCCCTACAATGAGCAGTACTTC
CDR3aa: CASSVEPGLVGGPYNEQYF

v_gene: TRBV28
len: 15
j_gene: TRBJ2-1
abundance: many
d_gene: -
CDR3nt: TGTGCCAGCAGTTCCCCACCCCGGGGGACGGATGAGCAGTTCTTC
CDR3aa: CASSSPPRGTDEQFF

v_gene: TRBV7-8
len: 15
j_gene: TRBJ2-7
abundance: -
d_gene: TRBD1
CDR3nt: TGTGCCAGCAGCCACGGACAGGGGGCAGGCTACGAGCAGTACTTC
CDR3aa: CASSHGQGAGYEQYF

v_gene: TRBV7-2
len: 16
j_gene: TRBJ1-4
abundance: once
d_gene: -
CDR3nt: TGTGCCAGCAGTCCGATTACACCAGGAGGGCCTGAAAAACTGTTTTTT
CDR3aa: CASSPITPGGPEKLFF

v_gene: TRBV2
len: 13
j_gene: TRBJ2-1
abundance: many
d_gene: TRBD1
CDR3nt: TGTGCCAGCACGGCAGACAGGGGGGATGAGCAGTTCTTC
CDR3aa: CASTADRGDEQFF

v_gene: TRBV9
len: 15
j_gene: TRBJ1-2
abundance: many
d_gene: TRBD1
CDR3nt: TGTGCCAGCAGCCCCACCGTCGACAGGGGTGGTGGCTACACCTTC
CDR3aa: CASSPTVDRGGGYTF

v_gene: TRBV20-1
len: 16
j_gene: TRBJ2-3
abundance: -
d_gene: TRBD2
CDR3nt: TGCAGTGCTAGCGGCGAACTAGCGGGGCGCACAGATACGCAGTATTTT
CDR3aa: CSASGELAGRTDTQYF

v_gene: TRBV5-1
len: 15
j_gene: TRBJ1-5
abundance: few
d_gene: -
CDR3nt: TGTGCCAGCAGGCGGGATTATTATAGCAATCAGCCCCAGCATTTT
CDR3aa: CASRRDYYSNQPQHF

v_gene: TRBV4-1
len: 13
j_gene: TRBJ2-5
abundance: -
d_gene: -
CDR3nt: TGCGCCAGCAGCCGGGTCCTATTGGAGACCCAGCACTTC
CDR3aa: CASSRVLLETQHF

v_gene: TRBV28
len: 14
j_gene: TRBJ2-7
abundance: many
d_gene: -
CDR3nt: TGTGCCAGCAGTCCAAAATTCATGCCCTACGAGCAGTACTTC
CDR3aa: CASSPKFMPYEQYF

v_gene: TRBV18
len: 12
j_gene: TRBJ2-5
abundance: -
d_gene: -
CDR3nt: TGTGCCAGCTCACAGGACCCGGGGCCTCATAACTTC
CDR3aa: CASSQDPGPHNF

v_gene: TRBV4-1
len: 15
j_gene: TRBJ2-5
abundance: -
d_gene: -
CDR3nt: TGCGCCAGCAGCCAAGATACAGGGATGCGAGAGACCCAGTACTTC
CDR3aa: CASSQDTGMRETQYF

v_gene: TRBV11-3
len: 13
j_gene: TRBJ2-1
abundance: many
d_gene: TRBD1
CDR3nt: TGTGCCAGCAGCTTCCAGGGGGCGCATGAGCAGTTCTTC
CDR3aa: CASSFQGAHEQFF

v_gene: TRBV2
len: 14
j_gene: TRBJ2-7
abundance: many
d_gene: -
CDR3nt: TGTGCCAGCAGAATGGGGGGGGCAGCCTACGAGCAGTACTTC
CDR3aa: CASRMGGAAYEQYF

v_gene: TRBV4-1
len: 17
j_gene: TRBJ2-7
abundance: few
d_gene: -
CDR3nt: TGCGCCAGCAGCCAAGCCAGGGGGCTAGCGGCCATCTACGAGCAGTACTTC
CDR3aa: CASSQARGLAAIYEQYF

v_gene: TRBV11-3
len: 15
j_gene: TRBJ2-1
abundance: many
d_gene: TRBD1
CDR3nt: TGTGCCAGCAGTTCACCGGGACAGCTCTACAATGAGCAGTTCTTC
CDR3aa: CASSSPGQLYNEQFF

v_gene: TRBV6-2/TRBV6-3
len: 13
j_gene: TRBJ1-2
abundance: few
d_gene: -
CDR3nt: TGTGCCAGCAGTTACAATGTGGCGGATGGCTACACCTTC
CDR3aa: CASSYNVADGYTF

v_gene: TRBV6-6
len: 15
j_gene: TRBJ2-7
abundance: many
d_gene: -
CDR3nt: TGTGCCAGCAGTTACTCTTGGCGGATCTCCTACGAGCAGTACTTC
CDR3aa: CASSYSWRISYEQYF

v_gene: TRBV2
len: 14
j_gene: TRBJ1-2
abundance: many
d_gene: -
CDR3nt: TGTGCCAGCAGTGAAGAAGTCTCCTTGAATGGCTACACCTTC
CDR3aa: CASSEEVSLNGYTF

v_gene: TRBV28
len: 15
j_gene: TRBJ2-1
abundance: few
d_gene: TRBD2
CDR3nt: TGTGCCAGCAGGGGGGGGGGGGGGAACTACAATGAGCAGTTCTTC
CDR3aa: CASRGGGGNYNEQFF

v_gene: TRBV7-2
len: 14
j_gene: TRBJ2-7
abundance: -
d_gene: TRBD1
CDR3nt: TGTGCCAGCAGGGTACGGGACAGCCTGGACGAGCAGTACTTC
CDR3aa: CASRVRDSLDEQYF

v_gene: TRBV20-1
len: 15
j_gene: TRBJ2-1
abundance: many
d_gene: -
CDR3nt: TGCAGTGCTAGCACCAGGATGAGCTCCTACAATGAGCAGTTCTTC
CDR3aa: CSASTRMSSYNEQFF

v_gene: TRBV20-1
len: 13
j_gene: TRBJ2-7
abundance: many
d_gene: -
CDR3nt: TGCAGTGCTAGAGTTCAGGGGCTCTACGAGCAGTACTTC
CDR3aa: CSARVQGLYEQYF

v_gene: TRBV5-1
len: 12
j_gene: TRBJ1-4
abundance: many
d_gene: -
CDR3nt: TGCGCCAGCAGCGGCAGAGATGAAAAACTGTTTTTT
CDR3aa: CASSGRDEKLFF

v_gene: TRBV7-3
len: 14
j_gene: TRBJ2-3
abundance: many
d_gene: -
CDR3nt: TGTGCCAGCAGCTCCGAGGGTCGAGCAGATACGCAGTATTTT
CDR3aa: CASSSEGRADTQYF

v_gene: TRBV12-3/TRBV12-4
len: 18
j_gene: TRBJ1-5
abundance: many
d_gene: TRBD1
CDR3nt: TGTGCCAGCAGCCAGGGACAGGGGCCCTATTTCGGCAATCAGCCCCAGCATTTT
CDR3aa: CASSQGQGPYFGNQPQHF

v_gene: TRBV12-3/TRBV12-4
len: 12
j_gene: TRBJ1-2
abundance: many
d_gene: TRBD1
CDR3nt: TGTGCCAGCAGTTCGACAGGGCGCGGCTACACCTTC
CDR3aa: CASSSTGRGYTF

v_gene: TRBV7-6
len: 16
j_gene: TRBJ2-3
abundance: few
d_gene: -
CDR3nt: TGTGCCAGCAGCTTAGAGCCAGGGCCCCTCACAGATACGCAGTATTTT
CDR3aa: CASSLEPGPLTDTQYF

v_gene: TRBV19
len: 15
j_gene: TRBJ2-3
abundance: few
d_gene: -
CDR3nt: TGTGCCAGTAGTATACGGGGGCCGTATACAGATACGCAGTATTTT
CDR3aa: CASSIRGPYTDTQYF

v_gene: TRBV28
len: 15
j_gene: TRBJ2-1
abundance: many
d_gene: TRBD2
CDR3nt: TGTGCCAGCTTCACGGGGGGGGGCTCCTACAATGAGCAGTTCTTC
CDR3aa: CASFTGGGSYNEQFF